This T cell receptor (beta chain) is from a study of T cells in localized non-small cell lung cancer. Broader study findings: Higher blood T cell density went with longer overall survival. Heterogeneity remains possible, as sequencing covered one tumor region only.

TCRdb keeps only in-frame clones here, not all; method: immunoSEQ multiplex PCR. In the table there are under 1,300 clones, roughly 25% of which are singletons. The CDR3 runs to 17 residues. CDR1 and CDR2 from the germline V gene are MDHEN and SYDVKM. The V end was cut by 4 bases, the J end by 5 bases, with 23 bases between. This clone has only a few counts. Its cognate antigen is unknown. The TCR comes from a female donor over 55 with stage I lung adenocarcinoma. The input for sequencing was normal lung tissue next to the tumor, taken before any cancer treatment. This chain joins TRBV28 and TRBJ1-2; a possible D gene is TRBD1 (6 bases). CDR3: CASSSIRQPGEGYGYTF. CDR3 nucleotides: TGTGCCAGCAGTTCGATTCGACAGCCAGGGGAAGGATATGGCTACACCTTC.